This TCR beta chain came from a study of blood T cell repertoires in COVID-19. The overall study: The United States, Italy and Spain provided the acute and convalescent COVID-19 samples. PBMCs, B-cell-depleted T cells, or T cells provided the cDNA or gDNA that made up the material.

Per the original methods: Nucleated cell counts were estimated from reference gene primer amplification. Method: immunoSEQ multiplex PCR; TCRdb's copy keeps in-frame clones and lacks some. V and J calls and clone size are as listed in that table; D and trimming were resolved from the DNA. The repertoire has 170,000 or so clones, about four fifths of them found once; the top ten carry about 6.8%. Germline loops: CDR1 LNHNV, CDR2 YYDKDF (reference sequence). This CDR3 comprises 11 residues. V shed 4 bases and J shed 9 bases, with 9 bases lying between them. This clone was seen a single time. This clonotype was obtained from a man aged 65 to 79 with active or convalescent COVID-19. The sequenced sample consisted of peripheral blood. This rearrangement joins TRBV15 to TRBJ2-5; D is ambiguous. The CDR3 DNA reads as TGTGCCACCAGCAAACGGTCGGCCCAGTACTTC. Amino acids: CATSKRSAQYF.